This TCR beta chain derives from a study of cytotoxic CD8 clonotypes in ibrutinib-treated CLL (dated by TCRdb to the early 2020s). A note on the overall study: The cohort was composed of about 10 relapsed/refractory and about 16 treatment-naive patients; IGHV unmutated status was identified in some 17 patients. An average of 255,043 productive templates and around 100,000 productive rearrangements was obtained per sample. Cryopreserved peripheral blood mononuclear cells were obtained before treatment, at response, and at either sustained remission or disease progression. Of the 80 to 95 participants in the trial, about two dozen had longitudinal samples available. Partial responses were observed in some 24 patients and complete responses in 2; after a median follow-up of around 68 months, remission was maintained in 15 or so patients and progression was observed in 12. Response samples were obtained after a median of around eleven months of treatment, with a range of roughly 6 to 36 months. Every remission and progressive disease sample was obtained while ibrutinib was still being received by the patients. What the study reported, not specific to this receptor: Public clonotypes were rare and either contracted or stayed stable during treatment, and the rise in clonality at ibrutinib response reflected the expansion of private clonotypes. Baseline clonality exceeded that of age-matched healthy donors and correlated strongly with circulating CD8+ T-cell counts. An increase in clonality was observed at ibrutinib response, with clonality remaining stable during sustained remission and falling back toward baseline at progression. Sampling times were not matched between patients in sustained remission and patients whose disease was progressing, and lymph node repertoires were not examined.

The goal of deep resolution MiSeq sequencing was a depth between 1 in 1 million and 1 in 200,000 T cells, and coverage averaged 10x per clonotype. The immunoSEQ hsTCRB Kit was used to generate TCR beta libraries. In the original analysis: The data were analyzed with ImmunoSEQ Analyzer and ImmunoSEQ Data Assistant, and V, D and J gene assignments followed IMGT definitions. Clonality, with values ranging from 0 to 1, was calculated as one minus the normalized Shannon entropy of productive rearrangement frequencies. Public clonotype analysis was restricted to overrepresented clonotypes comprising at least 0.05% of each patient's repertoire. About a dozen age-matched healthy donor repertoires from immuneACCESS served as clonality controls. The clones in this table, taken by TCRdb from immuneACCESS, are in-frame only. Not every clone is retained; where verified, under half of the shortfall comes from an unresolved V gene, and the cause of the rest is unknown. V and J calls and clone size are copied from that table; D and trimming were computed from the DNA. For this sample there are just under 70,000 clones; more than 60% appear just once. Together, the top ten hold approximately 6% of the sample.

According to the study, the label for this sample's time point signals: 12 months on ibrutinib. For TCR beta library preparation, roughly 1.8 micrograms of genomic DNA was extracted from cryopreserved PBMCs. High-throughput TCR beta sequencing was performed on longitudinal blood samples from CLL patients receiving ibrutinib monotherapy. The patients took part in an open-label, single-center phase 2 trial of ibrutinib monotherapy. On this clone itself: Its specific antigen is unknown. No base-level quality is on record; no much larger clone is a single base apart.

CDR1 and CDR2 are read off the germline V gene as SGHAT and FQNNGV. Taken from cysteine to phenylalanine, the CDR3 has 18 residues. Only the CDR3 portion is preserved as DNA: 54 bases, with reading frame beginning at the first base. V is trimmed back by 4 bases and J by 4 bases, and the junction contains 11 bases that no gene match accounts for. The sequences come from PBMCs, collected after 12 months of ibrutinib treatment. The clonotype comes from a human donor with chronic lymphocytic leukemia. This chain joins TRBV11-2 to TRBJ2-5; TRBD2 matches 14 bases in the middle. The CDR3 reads CASSSHGTSGGIRETQYF. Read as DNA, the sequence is TGTGCCAGCAGCTCACATGGGACTAGCGGGGGAATACGAGAGACCCAGTACTTC.